The 32 T cell receptor beta chains presented below share a single source sample, sequenced in a study of blood T cell repertoires in COVID-19. The method was immunoSEQ multiplex PCR; TCRdb's version includes in-frame clones alone and lacks a portion of them. The sample has roughly 350,000 clones; around 89% are singletons. The source material was peripheral blood. The receptors shown here come from a woman aged 50 to 60 with active or convalescent COVID-19.

This chain joins TRBV12-3 or TRBV12-4 and TRBJ1-1; TRBD1 is a possible D gene (5 bases). The V end lost 2 bases, the J end lost 3 bases, and 7 bases lay between the germline ends. CDR3 length equals 13 residues. As DNA, the CDR3 is TGTGCCAGCAGTTTACGACAGTACACTGAAGCTTTCTTT. Amino acids: CASSLRQYTEAFF.

The J gene is TRBJ2-7, the V gene TRBV15; 8 positions match TRBD2. V shed 8 bases, J shed 5 bases, and the junction held 11 bases outside the gene matches. The CDR3 sequence is 14 residues long. Germline-derived CDR1 and CDR2 are LNHNV and YYDKDF (reference sequence). The DNA of the CDR3 is TGTGCCACCTGCCCAGGCGGGGGGATAAACGAGCAGTACTTC. Protein: CATCPGGGINEQYF.

The chain recombines TRBV18 with TRBJ1-3, with unresolved D. The CDR3 consists of 13 residues. Germline V gives CDR1 KGHSH, CDR2 LQKENI. V lost 6 bases to trimming and J lost 8 bases, with 14 bases between them. DNA for the CDR3: TGTGCCAGCTCCGTGCGGATTGAGGACACCATATATTTT. It is translated as CASSVRIEDTIYF.

The chain carries TRBV14 and TRBJ2-1; TRBD2 matches at 7 bases. With 0 bases clipped from V and 2 bases from J, the junction kept 7 bases outside the gene matches. Germline assignment: CDR1 SGHDN and CDR2 FVKESK. The CDR3 has 17 residues. This CDR3 reads CASSQEGGRWAYNEQFF. For the CDR3, the DNA is TGTGCCAGCAGCCAAGAGGGAGGGAGGTGGGCCTACAATGAGCAGTTCTTC.

This clone occurred once. V is TRBV13 and J is TRBJ2-1; a weak D match, TRBD1 (6 bases). The V end lost 5 bases, the J end lost 6 bases, and 17 bases lay between the germline ends. The germline V gene encodes CDR1 PRHDT and CDR2 FYEKMQ (reference sequence). The CDR3 has 15 residues. CDR3 sequence (DNA): TGTGCCAGCAGCCCAAGCTTGACAGGTCCCAATGAGCAGTTCTTC. Translated: CASSPSLTGPNEQFF.

This clone was picked up a small number of times. The chain recombines TRBV2 with TRBJ1-2; D unclear. This CDR3 is built from 14 residues. Germline V CDR1 and CDR2: SNHLY, FYNNEI. V was shortened by 0 bases and J by 8 bases, with 13 bases between the two germline ends. This CDR3 is CASSEALAARGYTF. CDR3 coding DNA: TGTGCCAGCAGTGAAGCGCTTGCGGCCCGCGGCTACACCTTC.

This clone was found a few times. The gene calls are TRBV29-1 and TRBJ1-1; 12 bases align to TRBD1. CDR1 and CDR2 from the germline V gene are SQVTM and ANQGSEA. This CDR3 has 14 amino acids. V dropped 5 bases and J dropped 4; count of bases not matched to a gene: 5. CDR3 loop: CSVLPGQGATEAFF. The CDR3 region has the DNA TGCAGCGTTTTACCGGGACAGGGGGCCACTGAAGCTTTCTTT. Filled out from reference TRBV29-1 and TRBJ1-1, the complete variable domain reads SAVISQKPSRDICQRGTSLTIQCQVDSQVTMMFWYRQQPGQSLTLIATANQGSEATYESGFVIDKFPISRPNLTFSTLTVSNMSPEDSSIYLCSVLPGQGATEAFFGQGTRLTVV.

The V gene is TRBV6-5, the J gene TRBJ1-1; D is undetermined. This CDR3 is 16 amino acids long. Looked up from germline, CDR1 is MNHEY and CDR2 is SVGAGI. V was pared by 2 bases and J by 5 bases, with 18 bases between. The CDR3 sequence is CASSYRPGSERTEAFF. As DNA, the CDR3 is TGTGCCAGCAGTTACCGTCCCGGTAGTGAACGGACTGAAGCTTTCTTT.

The chain is built from TRBV18 and TRBJ1-3; the match to TRBD1 covers 8 bases. V shed 3 bases, J shed 0 bases, and the junction held 13 bases outside the gene matches. CDR3 length equals 19 residues. In germline, CDR1 is KGHSH, CDR2 LQKENI. The CDR3 spells CASSPIRTGPLSSGNTIYF. DNA for the CDR3: TGTGCCAGCTCACCTATACGGACAGGGCCATTAAGCTCTGGAAACACCATATATTTT.

The chain has TRBV27 and TRBJ1-1; D uncertain. Germline CDR1 MNHEY, CDR2 SMNVEV (reference sequence). Trimming took 4 bases from V and 2 from J, leaving 11 bases between them. The CDR3 loop spans 14 amino acids. CDR3 sequence reads: CASSYGGPNTEAFF. CDR3 sequence (DNA): TGTGCCAGCAGTTATGGAGGGCCAAACACTGAAGCTTTCTTT.

The chain recombines TRBV28 with TRBJ1-6, with D unclear. The V and J ends lost 7 bases and 8 bases respectively, with 9 bases between them. The CDR3 has 12 residues. From germline, CDR1 is MDHEN and CDR2 SYDVKM. The chain's CDR3 is CASTLPDSPLHF. The CDR3 DNA follows: TGTGCCAGCACCTTACCGGATTCACCCCTCCACTTT.

The chain combines TRBV18 with TRBJ2-5; D is uncertain. V was shortened by 6 bases and J by 1 base, with 12 bases between the two germline ends. CDR1 KGHSH and CDR2 LQKENI come from the germline V gene. The CDR3 has 14 amino acids. CDR3 nucleotide sequence: TGTGCCAGCTCTCCATCTCAGGCCCAAGAGACCCAGTACTTC. Its protein is CASSPSQAQETQYF.

The chain recombines TRBV12-3 or TRBV12-4 with TRBJ2-3; 10 bases align to TRBD2. Germline trimming cut 6 bases from V and 4 bases from J; bases unmatched to any gene: 1. CDR3 length equals 13 residues. CDR3 in DNA: TGTGCCAGCAGGCTAGCGGGGGCAGATACGCAGTATTTT. It yields the protein CASRLAGADTQYF.

The chain uses TRBV15 and TRBJ2-3; 9 bases are a match to TRBD1. Germline CDR1 is LNHNV and CDR2 is YYDKDF (reference sequence). The trim removed 2 bases at V and 3 bases at J, leaving 6 bases unmatched. This CDR3 is built from 16 residues. CDR3 nucleotide sequence: TGTGCCACCAGCAGATCCGACAGGGGGATAACAGATACGCAGTATTTT. It codes for CATSRSDRGITDTQYF.

The rearrangement joins TRBV3-1 (or the pseudogene TRBV3-2) to TRBJ2-6; D unresolved. V was clipped by 0 bases and J by 4 bases, with 4 bases between them. The germline gives CDR1 LGHDT, CDR2 YNNKEL (reference sequence). The CDR3 covers 14 residues. DNA for the CDR3: TGTGCCAGCAGCCAAGATTCGGGGGCCAACGTCCTGACTTTC. Protein: CASSQDSGANVLTF.

The J gene is TRBJ1-2, the V gene TRBV28, with a tentative D call TRBD1 (5 bases). V dropped 1 base and J dropped 7 bases, with 16 bases sitting between them. Germline-derived CDR1 and CDR2 are MDHEN and SYDVKM. The CDR3 contains 15 residues. The CDR3 sequence: CASSLLSPQGPGYTF. DNA of the CDR3: TGTGCCAGCAGTTTATTGTCCCCGCAGGGCCCTGGCTACACCTTC.

The gene calls are TRBV6-2 or TRBV6-3 and TRBJ1-2, with D possibly being TRBD1 (5 bases). The CDR3 length is 11 residues. Germline V lookup: CDR1 MNHEY, CDR2 SVGEGT. V dropped 5 bases and J dropped 12 bases, with 13 bases sitting between them. The CDR3 reads CASSRQTDHTF. CDR3 in DNA: TGTGCCAGCAGTCGACAGACCGACCACACCTTC.

This clone was seen once. J is TRBJ2-3 and V is TRBV7-2, with TRBD1 as a possible D gene (6 bases). The ends were cut back, 7 bases at V and 1 base at J, with 15 bases in the middle. The CDR3 runs 15 residues. From germline, CDR1 is SGHTA and CDR2 FQGNSA. The CDR3 region has the DNA TGTGCCAGCACCCTGGACCGGACAGGCACAGATACGCAGTATTTT. Translation gives CASTLDRTGTDTQYF. Combining the CDR3 with reference TRBV7-2 and TRBJ2-3 gives the whole variable domain GAGVSQSPSNKVTEKGKDVELRCDPISGHTALYWYRQSLGQGLEFLIYFQGNSAPDKSGLPSDRFSAERTGGSVSTLTIQRTQQEDSAVYLCASTLDRTGTDTQYFGPGTRLTVL.

V is TRBV11-3 and J is TRBJ2-7; unclear D gene. Germline CDR1 and CDR2: SGHNT and YENEEA. There are 13 residues in the CDR3. V was clipped by 1 base and J by 3 bases, with 7 bases between them. The CDR3 DNA reads TGTGCCAGCAGCTTAGTAGCAGACTACGAGCAGTACTTC. Translation gives CASSLVADYEQYF.

The chain joins TRBV30 to TRBJ1-4; 8 bases align to TRBD1. The ends lost 5 bases at V and 3 bases at J; junction bases unmatched: 5. Germline values: CDR1 GTSNPN, CDR2 SVGIG (reference sequence). This CDR3 has 14 amino acids. The CDR3 region has the DNA TGTGCCTGGGAACTACAGGGGGCTAATGAAAAACTGTTTTTT. This gives the protein CAWELQGANEKLFF.

Concerning this clone: An end of the junction differs from the germline gene, which may be a read error. The chain is built from TRBV5-1 and TRBJ2-3, with 9 positions matching TRBD2. Looked up from germline, CDR1 is SGHRS and CDR2 is YFSETQ. The CDR3 sequence is 16 residues long. CDR3 nucleotide sequence: TGCGCCAGCAGCCGCCGACTAGCGGATCTCACAAATACGCAGTATTTT. Protein sequence: CASSRRLADLTNTQYF.

V usage is TRBV2 and J usage is TRBJ2-3; weak D call: TRBD2 (6 bases). V was pared by 4 bases and J by 6 bases, with 11 bases between. Germline-derived CDR1 and CDR2 are SNHLY and FYNNEI. The length of the CDR3 is 13 residues. In nucleotides, the CDR3 is TGTGCCAGCAGTGTGCCTAGCGCGGATACGCAGTATTTT. Translation: CASSVPSADTQYF.

The J gene is TRBJ1-5, the V gene TRBV4-3; TRBD1 is a possible D gene (6 bases). The CDR3 is 15 residues long. Trimming shortened V by 1 base and J by 7 bases, and 14 bases separated the two germline ends. Per germline, CDR1 LGHNA and CDR2 YSLEER. CDR3 DNA: TGCGCCAGCAGCCAAGCCCTACAGGGTGGCCAGCCCCAGCATTTT. Its translation: CASSQALQGGQPQHF.

There are a few counts of this clone. CDR3 DNA sequence: TGTGCCAGCAGCTTACAAACCCCCGGGACAGGAGGGGGTTCACCCCTCCACTTT. This encodes CASSLQTPGTGGGSPLHF. The V gene is TRBV7-2, the J gene TRBJ1-6; the match to TRBD1 covers 8 bases. Germline CDR1 SGHTA, CDR2 FQGNSA. The CDR3 totals 18 residues. Trimming took 2 bases from V and 9 from J; bases not matched to a gene: 15.

The CDR3 sequence: CASSEALPGVIQNEQFF. DNA for the CDR3: TGTGCCAGCAGTGAAGCTTTGCCAGGGGTAATACAAAATGAGCAGTTCTTC. The chain combines TRBV6-1 with TRBJ2-1; D might be TRBD1 (6 bases). V was cut by 0 bases and J by 7 bases, with 19 bases left in between. CDR1 is MNHNS, CDR2 SASEGT, per germline. The CDR3 spans 17 residues.

CDR3 region: CASSQAAGSNHYEQYF. CDR3 DNA: TGCGCCAGCAGCCAAGCGGCGGGGTCCAACCACTACGAGCAGTACTTC. V is TRBV4-1 and J is TRBJ2-7, with D possibly TRBD2 on 6 matching bases. The CDR3 sequence is 16 residues long. Germline CDR1 reads MGHRA; CDR2 reads YSYEKL. The V end lost 1 base, the J end lost 3 bases, and 16 bases lay between the germline ends.

The chain links TRBV5-1 to TRBJ1-1; 7 nucleotides agree with TRBD1. The germline gives CDR1 SGHRS, CDR2 YFSETQ. The CDR3 extends over 15 amino acids. With 4 bases clipped from V and 4 bases from J, the junction kept 10 bases outside the gene matches. The CDR3 DNA follows: TGCGCCAGCAGCCCGCCCCCAGGACAGGTCACTGAAGCTTTCTTT. It encodes CASSPPPGQVTEAFF.

CDR3 in DNA: TGTGCCAGCAGCCCGACAGGGGGCTCTGGAAACACCATATATTTT. Residues: CASSPTGGSGNTIYF. The V gene is TRBV5-4, the J gene TRBJ1-3, with TRBD1 matching 9 bases. CDR3 length equals 15 residues. Trimming took 4 bases from V and 0 from J; bases not matched to a gene: 2. CDR1 is SGHNT and CDR2 is YYREEE in the germline V gene (reference sequence).

This rearrangement joins TRBV4-3 to TRBJ2-1; D is perhaps TRBD1 (5 bases). Germline V gives CDR1 LGHNA, CDR2 YSLEER. There are 17 residues in the CDR3. V lost 1 base and J lost 0, with 13 bases in between. This CDR3 is CASSQVSTGRSYNEQFF. The CDR3 DNA sequence: TGCGCCAGCAGCCAAGTCTCCACAGGACGCTCCTACAATGAGCAGTTCTTC.

V usage is TRBV9 and J usage is TRBJ2-3; possibly TRBD2 for D (6 bases). V was shortened by 2 bases and J by 2 bases, with 12 bases between the two germline ends. The CDR3 extends over 15 amino acids. The V gene's germline CDR1 is SGDLS and CDR2 YYNGEE. In DNA form, the CDR3 reads TGTGCCAGCAGCGTCCTTAGCGGAAACACAGATACGCAGTATTTT. This codes for CASSVLSGNTDTQYF.

The V call is TRBV19, the J call TRBJ2-2, with D perhaps matching TRBD2 (6 bases). The V end lost 2 bases, the J end lost 7 bases, and 14 bases lay between the germline ends. The germline V gene has CDR1 LNHDA and CDR2 SQIVND (reference sequence). This CDR3 has 15 residues. DNA of the CDR3: TGTGCCAGTAGTATAATAGAGGAGGGAGTCGGGGAGCTGTTTTTT. Residues: CASSIIEEGVGELFF.

This clone was detected only once. The DNA for the CDR3 is TGTGCCAGCACTCCACTACTCCAAAGCTCCTACGAGCAGTACTTC. Its translation is CASTPLLQSSYEQYF. The chain uses TRBV2 and TRBJ2-7; no firm D call. In germline, CDR1 is SNHLY, CDR2 FYNNEI. V lost 7 bases to trimming and J lost 0 bases, with 16 bases between them. The CDR3 sequence is 15 residues long.